This TCR beta chain was observed in a study of vaccination effects on CD4 cells after COVID-19. Study in general: Every well got a few million PBMC, which were grown with about 10 IU/ml IL-2 and about 9.5 ug/ml peptides.

The culture ran for 9 to 11 days, and then CD4+ T cells were isolated. In its sample, this clone was seen once. The antigen is not known. From germline, CDR1 is KGHSH and CDR2 LQKENI. The CDR3 has 12 amino acids. V gave up 3 bases and J gave up 6 bases, with 9 bases separating them. The table came from immunoSEQ multiplex PCR; TCRdb's copy has only in-frame clones and leaves some out. The sample lists about 58,000 clones, over 65% occurring once. The sequence was obtained from a human donor who received a COVID-19 vaccine. The sample consisted of CD4+ T cells from PBMCs cultured without peptide, taken before COVID-19 vaccination. This chain joins TRBV18 and TRBJ2-7; unclear D gene. CDR3 in amino acids: CASSPTGGEQYV. The CDR3 DNA is TGTGCCAGCTCACCGACGGGCGGCGAGCAGTACGTC.